One and the same sample provided the 13 T cell receptor beta chains below, sequenced in a study of control samples from healthy donors and cancer patients. TCRdb's table, derived via immunoSEQ multiplex PCR, lists solely in-frame clones and lacks some. The table includes approximately 100,000 clones, around nine tenths detected once. Sequencing was carried out using blood. Receptors were obtained from a man in his thirties or forties in good health.

The gene calls are TRBV5-1 and TRBJ1-2, with D perhaps TRBD1 (6 bases). The germline V and J ends were trimmed by 4 bases and 4 bases, with 11 bases remaining between them. The CDR3 is 13 amino acids. Germline V CDR1 and CDR2: SGHRS, YFSETQ. CDR3 amino acids: CASSLTGVYGYTF. The CDR3 bases are TGCGCCAGCAGCCTGACAGGAGTCTATGGCTACACCTTC.

V and J are TRBV11-1 and TRBJ2-7; D perhaps matches TRBD1 (6 bases). This CDR3 has 15 amino acids. The germline gives CDR1 SGHAT, CDR2 FQDESV (reference sequence). V was trimmed by 5 bases and J by 0 bases, leaving 14 bases between them. Here the CDR3 DNA reads TGTGCCAGCAGCCAGGACAGACCATCCTCCTACGAGCAGTACGTC. Encoded protein: CASSQDRPSSYEQYV.

The genes are TRBV9 and TRBJ1-3; TRBD1 matches 10 bases. This CDR3 has 14 amino acids. The J segment lost 7 bases and the V segment lost 5 bases, leaving 6 bases of the junction unmatched. The germline gives CDR1 SGDLS, CDR2 YYNGEE. The CDR3 protein is CASRIPGQGNTIYF. DNA of the CDR3: TGTGCCAGCAGGATTCCGGGACAGGGGAACACCATATATTTT.

The CDR3 nucleotides read TGTGCCTGGAGTCGGGGGGCGGACGAGCAGTACGTC. Translated, it gives CAWSRGADEQYV. This chain uses TRBV30 with TRBJ2-7; tentatively, D is TRBD2 (7 bases). This CDR3 is 12 amino acids long. Trimming stripped 2 bases from V and 5 bases from J, with 10 bases between. Germline V gene sequence: CDR1 GTSNPN, CDR2 SVGIG (reference sequence).

This sequence joins TRBV7-2 and TRBJ2-7; TRBD1 aligns across 12 bases. Per germline, CDR1 SGHTA and CDR2 FQGNSA. The CDR3 has 19 residues. J lost 5 bases, V lost 5 bases, and 19 bases had no gene match. In DNA, the CDR3 is TGTGCCAGCAGCGCCCGGGACAGGGGGCATAACCCCCCTGAGGACGAGCAGTACTTC. Encoded protein: CASSARDRGHNPPEDEQYF.

This chain links TRBV15 with TRBJ2-7; D is unclear. The length of the CDR3 is 15 residues. V was clipped by 1 base and J by 0 bases, with 10 bases between them. Germline CDR1 LNHNV, CDR2 YYDKDF (reference sequence). The CDR3 here is CATSRVVAASYEQYF. Written as DNA, the CDR3 is TGTGCCACCAGCAGAGTCGTCGCAGCCTCCTACGAGCAGTACTTC.

The chain couples TRBV19 to TRBJ2-2; no definite D call. Between the trimmed V and J ends, which lost 5 bases and 6 bases, there was a span of 4 bases. The CDR3 runs to 11 residues. Germline loops: CDR1 LNHDA, CDR2 SQIVND (reference sequence). The CDR3 loop reads CASSSPGELFF. In DNA, the CDR3 is TGTGCCAGTAGTTCGCCCGGGGAGCTGTTTTTT.

V is TRBV6-6 and J is TRBJ1-2; TRBD1 might be the D (6 bases). The germline V gene encodes CDR1 MNHNY and CDR2 SVGAGI (reference sequence). The CDR3 is 15 amino acids. Trimming left V 5 bases short and J 0 bases short, with 13 bases between. For the CDR3, the DNA is TGTGCCAGCAGTAAAGTTACAGGGACTAACTATGGCTACACCTTC. This codes for CASSKVTGTNYGYTF.

The chain couples TRBV19 to TRBJ2-1; D unclear. The V gene's germline CDR1 is LNHDA and CDR2 SQIVND (reference sequence). The CDR3 has 16 residues. Trimming pared 5 bases from V and 2 bases from J, leaving 16 bases between. CDR3 loop: CASSLGFREPYNEQFF. CDR3 DNA: TGTGCCAGTAGTCTGGGATTTAGGGAACCCTACAATGAGCAGTTCTTC.

V and J are TRBV5-1 and TRBJ2-3; TRBD2 might be the D (5 bases). The CDR3 runs to 16 residues. CDR1 and CDR2 (germline): SGHRS, YFSETQ. V was cut by 0 bases and J by 4 bases, with 15 bases left in between. CDR3 coding DNA: TGCGCCAGCAGCTTGGTAGAGGGCAAAATCCCAGATACGCAGTATTTT. Its protein is CASSLVEGKIPDTQYF.

The chain combines TRBV2 with TRBJ1-1; D remains ambiguous. Germline-derived CDR1 and CDR2 are SNHLY and FYNNEI. The CDR3 runs to 14 residues. V dropped 3 bases and J dropped 2 bases, with 10 bases sitting between them. CDR3 sequence reads: CASSDGPKNTEAFF. The CDR3 bases are TGTGCCAGCAGTGATGGGCCGAAAAACACTGAAGCTTTCTTT.

This clone was counted a few times. V usage is TRBV5-1 and J usage is TRBJ1-2, with 7 bases matching TRBD1. CDR3 size: 12 residues. The V segment lost 9 bases and the J segment 8 bases; nucleotides outside the gene matches: 10. CDR1 SGHRS and CDR2 YFSETQ come from the germline V gene. DNA for the CDR3: TGCGCCATTTCACGGACAGGCGGAGGCTACACCTTC. The encoded protein is CAISRTGGGYTF. Complete variable domain (other parts from reference TRBV5-1 and TRBJ1-2): KAGVTQTPRYLIKTRGQQVTLSCSPISGHRSVSWYQQTPGQGLQFLFEYFSETQRNKGNFPGRFSGRQFSNSRSEMNVSTLELGDSALYLCAISRTGGGYTFGSGTRLTVV.

This clone has a single count. Here the CDR3 reads CASSLLGQSQETQYF. CDR3 coding DNA: TGTGCCAGCAGCTTACTGGGACAGAGCCAAGAGACCCAGTACTTC. The V call is TRBV7-9, the J call TRBJ2-5; the match to TRBD1 covers 7 bases. Looked up from germline, CDR1 is SEHNR and CDR2 is FQNEAQ (reference sequence). The V segment lost 2 bases and the J segment 1 base; nucleotides outside the gene matches: 4. The CDR3 covers 15 residues.